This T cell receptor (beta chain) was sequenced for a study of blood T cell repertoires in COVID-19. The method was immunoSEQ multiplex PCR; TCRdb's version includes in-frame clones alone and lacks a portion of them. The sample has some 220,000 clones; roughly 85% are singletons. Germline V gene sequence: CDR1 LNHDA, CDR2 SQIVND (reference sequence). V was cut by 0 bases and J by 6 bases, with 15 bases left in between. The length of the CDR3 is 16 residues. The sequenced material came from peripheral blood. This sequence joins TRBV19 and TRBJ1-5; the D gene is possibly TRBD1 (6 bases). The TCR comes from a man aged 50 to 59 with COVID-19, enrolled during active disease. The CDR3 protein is CASSIEGRGPFQPQHF. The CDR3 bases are TGTGCCAGTAGTATAGAGGGCAGGGGTCCTTTTCAGCCCCAGCATTTT.